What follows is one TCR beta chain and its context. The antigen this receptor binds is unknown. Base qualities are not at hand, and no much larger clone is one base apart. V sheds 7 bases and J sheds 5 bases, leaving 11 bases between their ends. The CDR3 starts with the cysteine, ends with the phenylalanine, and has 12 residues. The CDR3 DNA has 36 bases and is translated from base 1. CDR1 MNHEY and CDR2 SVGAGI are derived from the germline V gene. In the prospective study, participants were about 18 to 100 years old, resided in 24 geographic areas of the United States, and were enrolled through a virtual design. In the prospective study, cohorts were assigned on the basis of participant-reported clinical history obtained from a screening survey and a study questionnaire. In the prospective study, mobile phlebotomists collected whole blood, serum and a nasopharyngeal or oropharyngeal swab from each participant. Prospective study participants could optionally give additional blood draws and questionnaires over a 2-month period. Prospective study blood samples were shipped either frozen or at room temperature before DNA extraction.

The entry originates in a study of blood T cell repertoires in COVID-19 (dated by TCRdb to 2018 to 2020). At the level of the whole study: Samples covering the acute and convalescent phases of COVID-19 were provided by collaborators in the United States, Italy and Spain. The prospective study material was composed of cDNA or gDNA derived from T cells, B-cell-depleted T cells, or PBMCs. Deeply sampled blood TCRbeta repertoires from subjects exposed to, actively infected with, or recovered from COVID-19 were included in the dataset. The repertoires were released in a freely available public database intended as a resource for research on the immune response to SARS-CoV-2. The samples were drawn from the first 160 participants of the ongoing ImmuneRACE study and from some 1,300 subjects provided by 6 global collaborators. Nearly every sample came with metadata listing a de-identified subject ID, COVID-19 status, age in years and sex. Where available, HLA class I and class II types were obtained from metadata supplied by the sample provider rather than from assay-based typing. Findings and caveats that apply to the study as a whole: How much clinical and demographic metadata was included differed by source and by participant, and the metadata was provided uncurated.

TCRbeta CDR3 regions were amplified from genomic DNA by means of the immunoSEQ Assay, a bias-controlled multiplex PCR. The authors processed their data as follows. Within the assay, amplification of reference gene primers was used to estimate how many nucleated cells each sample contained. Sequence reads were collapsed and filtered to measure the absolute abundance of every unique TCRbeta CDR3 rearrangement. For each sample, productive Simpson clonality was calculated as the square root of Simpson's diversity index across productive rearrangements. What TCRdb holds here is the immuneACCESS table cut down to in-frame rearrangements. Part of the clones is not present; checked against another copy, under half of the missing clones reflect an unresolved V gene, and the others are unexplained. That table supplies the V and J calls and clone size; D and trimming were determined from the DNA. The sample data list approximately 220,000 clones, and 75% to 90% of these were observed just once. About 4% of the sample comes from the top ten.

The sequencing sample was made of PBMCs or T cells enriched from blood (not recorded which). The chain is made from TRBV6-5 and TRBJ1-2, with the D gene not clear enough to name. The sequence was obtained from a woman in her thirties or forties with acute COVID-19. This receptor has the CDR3 CASTTDRYGYTF. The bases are TGTGCCAGCACCACAGACCGGTATGGCTACACCTTC.